This T cell receptor beta chain was observed in a study of blood T cell repertoires in COVID-19. V was shortened by 6 bases and J by 3 bases, with 9 bases between the two germline ends. CDR3 length: 13 amino acids. CDR1 is MDHEN and CDR2 is SYDVKM in the germline V gene. TCRdb keeps only in-frame clones here, not all; method: immunoSEQ multiplex PCR. The sample shows 200,000 to 300,000 clones, more than 70% of them seen only once. For this clone: The sample carries other DNA sequences with the same CDR3.

The gene calls are TRBV28 and TRBJ1-5; D gene uncertain. The origin of this receptor is a man older than 75 with acute or convalescent COVID-19. Sequencing was carried out using peripheral blood. CDR3 protein: CASRNGINQPQHF. The CDR3 DNA sequence: TGTGCCAGCAGGAACGGTATCAATCAGCCCCAGCATTTT.